This T cell receptor beta chain was sequenced for a study of cytomegalovirus exposure and HLA in healthy donors. Study results and limitations: Associated with HLA alleles at 0.05 false discovery rate in a later analysis were 15,000 to 20,000 TCR beta sequences.

Every donor was a healthy person donating bone marrow. PCR amplification relied on 60 Vbeta primers (plus 13 Jbeta primers). Sequencing was performed with immunoSEQ multiplex PCR; in TCRdb, only in-frame clones are kept and a portion is missing. Of 100,000 to 150,000 clones listed, roughly 17% are singletons. Many counts were recorded for this clone. Its antigen is still unknown. Trimming removed 5 bases at V and 5 bases at J, with 12 bases between. CDR1 and CDR2 from the germline V gene are LGHNA and YNFKEQ. CDR3 size: 14 residues. The chain carries TRBV4-2 and TRBJ1-4; D is possibly TRBD1 (6 bases). This TCR derives from a female donor in good health and CMV-seropositive. The sample comprised PBMCs. The chain's CDR3 is CASSRQDTNEKLFF. CDR3 DNA: TGTGCCAGCAGCAGACAGGACACGAATGAAAAACTGTTTTTT.